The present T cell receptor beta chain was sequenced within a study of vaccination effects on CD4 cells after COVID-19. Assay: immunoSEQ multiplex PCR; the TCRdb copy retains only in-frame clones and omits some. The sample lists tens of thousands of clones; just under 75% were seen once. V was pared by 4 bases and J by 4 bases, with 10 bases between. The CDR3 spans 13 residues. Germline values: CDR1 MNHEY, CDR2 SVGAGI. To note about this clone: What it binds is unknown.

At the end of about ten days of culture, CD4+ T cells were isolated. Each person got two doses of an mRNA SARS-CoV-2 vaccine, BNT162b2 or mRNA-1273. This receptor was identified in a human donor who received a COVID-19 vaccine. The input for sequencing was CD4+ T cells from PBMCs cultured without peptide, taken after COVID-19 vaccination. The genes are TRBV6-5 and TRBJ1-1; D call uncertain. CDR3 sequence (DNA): TGTGCCAGCAGTTTAGAAAGGGCCACTGAAGCTTTCTTT. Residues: CASSLERATEAFF.